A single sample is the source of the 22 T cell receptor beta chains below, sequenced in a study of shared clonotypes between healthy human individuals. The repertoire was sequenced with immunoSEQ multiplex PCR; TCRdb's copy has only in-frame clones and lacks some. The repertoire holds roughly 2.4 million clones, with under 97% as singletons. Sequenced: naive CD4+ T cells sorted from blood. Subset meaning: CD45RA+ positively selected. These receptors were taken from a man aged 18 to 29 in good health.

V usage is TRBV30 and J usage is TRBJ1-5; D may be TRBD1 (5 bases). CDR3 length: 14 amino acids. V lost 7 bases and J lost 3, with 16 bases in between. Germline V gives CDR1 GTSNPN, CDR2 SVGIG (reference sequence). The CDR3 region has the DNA TGTGCCTCCTCCCCGGGACGGAACAATCAGCCCCAGCATTTT. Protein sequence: CASSPGRNNQPQHF. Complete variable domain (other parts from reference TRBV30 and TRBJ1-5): SQTIHQWPATLVQPVGSPLSLECTVEGTSNPNLYWYRQAAGRGLQLLFYSVGIGQISSEVPQNLSASRPQDRQFILSSKKLLLSDSGFYLCASSPGRNNQPQHFGDGTRLSIL.

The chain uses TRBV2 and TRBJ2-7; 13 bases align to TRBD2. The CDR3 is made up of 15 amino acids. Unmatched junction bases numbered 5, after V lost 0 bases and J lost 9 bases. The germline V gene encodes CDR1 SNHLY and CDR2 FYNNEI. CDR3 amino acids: CASSEAGLAGSGQYF. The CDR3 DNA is TGTGCCAGCAGTGAAGCGGGACTAGCGGGGAGTGGGCAGTACTTC.

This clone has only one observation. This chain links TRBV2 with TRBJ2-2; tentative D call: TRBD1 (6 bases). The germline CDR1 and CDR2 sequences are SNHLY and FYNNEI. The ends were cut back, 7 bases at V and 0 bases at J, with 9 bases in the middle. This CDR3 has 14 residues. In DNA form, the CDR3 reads TGTGCCAGCATCGGACAGCCGAACACCGGGGAGCTGTTTTTT. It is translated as CASIGQPNTGELFF. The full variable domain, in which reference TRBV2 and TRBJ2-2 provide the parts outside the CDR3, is EPEVTQTPSHQVTQMGQEVILRCVPISNHLYFYWYRQILGQKVEFLVSFYNNEISEKSEIFDDQFSVERPDGSNFTLKIRSTKLEDSAMYFCASIGQPNTGELFFGEGSRLTVL.

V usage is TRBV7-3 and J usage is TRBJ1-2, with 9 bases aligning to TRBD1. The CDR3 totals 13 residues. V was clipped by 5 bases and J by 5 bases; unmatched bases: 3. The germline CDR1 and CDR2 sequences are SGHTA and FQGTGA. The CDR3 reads CASSPGTGYGYTF. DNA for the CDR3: TGTGCCAGCAGCCCCGGGACAGGGTATGGCTACACCTTC. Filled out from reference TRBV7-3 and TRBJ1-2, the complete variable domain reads GAGVSQTPSNKVTEKGKYVELRCDPISGHTALYWYRQSLGQGPEFLIYFQGTGAADDSGLPNDRFFAVRPEGSVSTLKIQRTERGDSAVYLCASSPGTGYGYTFGSGTRLTVV.

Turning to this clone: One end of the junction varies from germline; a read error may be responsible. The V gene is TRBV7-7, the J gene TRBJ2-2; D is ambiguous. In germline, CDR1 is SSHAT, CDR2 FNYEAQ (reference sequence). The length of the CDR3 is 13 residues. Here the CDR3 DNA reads TGTGCTAGCAGCTTAGACGTAGGCGGGGAGCTGTTTTTT. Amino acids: CASSLDVGGELFF.

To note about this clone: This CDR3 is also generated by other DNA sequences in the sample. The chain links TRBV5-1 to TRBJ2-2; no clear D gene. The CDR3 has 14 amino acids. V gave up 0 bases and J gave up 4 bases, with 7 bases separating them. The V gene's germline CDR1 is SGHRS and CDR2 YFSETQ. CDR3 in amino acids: CASSLVAGTGELFF. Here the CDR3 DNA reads TGCGCCAGCAGCTTGGTCGCCGGCACCGGGGAGCTGTTTTTT.

CDR3 nucleotides: TGTGCCAGCTCACCATCGTCAGGGGCAGGGGATACGCAGTATTTT. This codes for CASSPSSGAGDTQYF. The chain combines TRBV18 with TRBJ2-3; maybe TRBD1 (6 bases). Germline CDR1 is KGHSH and CDR2 is LQKENI. Trimming removed 2 bases from V and 6 bases from J, with 15 bases in between. CDR3 length equals 15 residues. Full variable domain (remainder filled in from reference TRBV18 and TRBJ2-3): NAGVMQNPRHLVRRRGQEARLRCSPMKGHSHVYWYRQLPEEGLKFMVYLQKENIIDESGMPKERFSAEFPKEGPSILRIQQVVRGDSAAYFCASSPSSGAGDTQYFGPGTRLTVL.

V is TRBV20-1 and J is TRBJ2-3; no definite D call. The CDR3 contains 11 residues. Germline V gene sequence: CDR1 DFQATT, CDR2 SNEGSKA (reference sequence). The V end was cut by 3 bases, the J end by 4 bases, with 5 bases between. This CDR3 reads CSASRPDTQYF. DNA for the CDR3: TGCAGTGCTAGTCGACCAGATACGCAGTATTTT.

The CDR3 DNA reads TGTGCCAGCTCTAGGGGGAGCCCCTTGTATGAGCAGTTCTTC. The encoded protein is CASSRGSPLYEQFF. The chain has TRBV27 and TRBJ2-1; perhaps TRBD1 as D (6 bases). Germline V gene data show CDR1 as MNHEY and CDR2 as SMNVEV (reference sequence). The CDR3 has 14 residues. Trimming stripped 8 bases from V and 8 bases from J, with 19 bases between.

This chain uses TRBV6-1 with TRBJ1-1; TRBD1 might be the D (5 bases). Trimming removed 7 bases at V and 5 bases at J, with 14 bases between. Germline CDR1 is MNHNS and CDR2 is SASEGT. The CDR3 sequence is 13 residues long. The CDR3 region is CASTRMGPTEAFF. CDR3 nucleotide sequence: TGTGCCAGCACCAGAATGGGGCCGACTGAAGCTTTCTTT.

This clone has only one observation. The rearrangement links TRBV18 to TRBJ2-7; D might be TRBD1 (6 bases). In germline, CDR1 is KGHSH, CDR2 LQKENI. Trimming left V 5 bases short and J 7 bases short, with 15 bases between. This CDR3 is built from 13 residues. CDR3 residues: CASSTEQGLEQYF. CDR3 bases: TGTGCCAGCTCAACTGAACAGGGTCTGGAGCAGTACTTC.

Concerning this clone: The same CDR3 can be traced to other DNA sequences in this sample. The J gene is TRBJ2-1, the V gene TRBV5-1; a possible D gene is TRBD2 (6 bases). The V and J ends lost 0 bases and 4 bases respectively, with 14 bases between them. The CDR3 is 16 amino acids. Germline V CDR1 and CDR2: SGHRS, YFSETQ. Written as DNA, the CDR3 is TGCGCCAGCAGCTTGGGGGGTAGCGGATTGTACAATGAGCAGTTCTTC. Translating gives CASSLGGSGLYNEQFF.

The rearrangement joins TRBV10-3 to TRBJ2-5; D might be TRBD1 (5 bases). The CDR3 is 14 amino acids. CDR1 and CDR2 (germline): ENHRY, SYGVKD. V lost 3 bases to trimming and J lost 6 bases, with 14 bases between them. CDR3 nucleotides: TGTGCCATCAGTGATGTGGCAGGGAAGAAGACCCAGTACTTC. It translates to CAISDVAGKKTQYF.

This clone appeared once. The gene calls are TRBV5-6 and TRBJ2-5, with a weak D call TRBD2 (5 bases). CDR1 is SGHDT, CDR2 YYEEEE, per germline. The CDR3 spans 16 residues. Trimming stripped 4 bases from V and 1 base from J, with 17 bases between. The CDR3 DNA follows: TGTGCCAGCAGCCTGGTTGGGGAGCGGAGCCAAGAGACCCAGTACTTC. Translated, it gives CASSLVGERSQETQYF.

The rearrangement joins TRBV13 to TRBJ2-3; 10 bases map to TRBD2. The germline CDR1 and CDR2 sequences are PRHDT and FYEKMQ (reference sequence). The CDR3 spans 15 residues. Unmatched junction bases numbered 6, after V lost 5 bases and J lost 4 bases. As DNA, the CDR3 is TGTGCCAGCAGCCGGGAGCGGGGGGGCTCAGATACGCAGTATTTT. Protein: CASSRERGGSDTQYF.

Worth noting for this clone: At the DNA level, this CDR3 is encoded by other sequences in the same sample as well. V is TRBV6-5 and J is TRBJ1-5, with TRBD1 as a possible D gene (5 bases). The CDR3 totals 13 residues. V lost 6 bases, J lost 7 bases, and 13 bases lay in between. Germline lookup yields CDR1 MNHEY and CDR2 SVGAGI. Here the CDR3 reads CASRGQGGQPQHF. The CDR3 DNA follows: TGTGCCAGCAGGGGCCAGGGTGGCCAGCCCCAGCATTTT.

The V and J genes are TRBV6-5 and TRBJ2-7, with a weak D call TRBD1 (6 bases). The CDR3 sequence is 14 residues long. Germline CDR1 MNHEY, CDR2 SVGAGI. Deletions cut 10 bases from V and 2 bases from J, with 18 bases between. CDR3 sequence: CATLQLQGAYEQYF. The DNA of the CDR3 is TGTGCCACCTTACAACTACAGGGAGCCTACGAGCAGTACTTC.

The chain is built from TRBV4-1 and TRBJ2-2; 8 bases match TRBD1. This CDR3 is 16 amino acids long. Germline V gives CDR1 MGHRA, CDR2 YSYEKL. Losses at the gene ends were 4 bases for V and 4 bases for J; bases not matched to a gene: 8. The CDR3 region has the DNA TGCGCCAGCAGCCGCGGACAGGGTAGTAGCACCGGGGAGCTGTTTTTT. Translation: CASSRGQGSSTGELFF.

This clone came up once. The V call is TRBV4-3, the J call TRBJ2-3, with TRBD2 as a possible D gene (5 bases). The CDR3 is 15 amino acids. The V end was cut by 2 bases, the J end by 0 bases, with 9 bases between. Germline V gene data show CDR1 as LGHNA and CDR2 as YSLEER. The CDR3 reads CASSQRGSSTDTQYF. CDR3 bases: TGCGCCAGCAGCCAACGAGGGAGTAGCACAGATACGCAGTATTTT.

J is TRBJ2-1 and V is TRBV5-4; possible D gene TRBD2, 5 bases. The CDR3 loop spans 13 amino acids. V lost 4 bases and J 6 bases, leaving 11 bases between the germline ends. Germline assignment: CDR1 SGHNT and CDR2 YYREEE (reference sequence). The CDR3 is CASSVDYFNEQFF. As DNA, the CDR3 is TGTGCCAGCAGCGTTGACTACTTCAATGAGCAGTTCTTC. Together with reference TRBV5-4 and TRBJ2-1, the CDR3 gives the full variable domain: ETGVTQSPTHLIKTRGQQVTLRCSSQSGHNTVSWYQQALGQGPQFIFQYYREEENGRGNFPPRFSGLQFPNYSSELNVNALELDDSALYLCASSVDYFNEQFFGPGTRLTVL.

The CDR3 region is CASSRLSGGSYNEQFF. In DNA form, the CDR3 reads TGTGCCAGCAGCCGTCTAAGCGGAGGCTCCTACAATGAGCAGTTCTTC. The chain carries TRBV11-2 and TRBJ2-1; perhaps TRBD2 as D (5 bases). The germline gives CDR1 SGHAT, CDR2 FQNNGV. The CDR3 has 16 residues. Between the trimmed V and J ends, which lost 5 bases and 0 bases, there was a span of 14 bases.

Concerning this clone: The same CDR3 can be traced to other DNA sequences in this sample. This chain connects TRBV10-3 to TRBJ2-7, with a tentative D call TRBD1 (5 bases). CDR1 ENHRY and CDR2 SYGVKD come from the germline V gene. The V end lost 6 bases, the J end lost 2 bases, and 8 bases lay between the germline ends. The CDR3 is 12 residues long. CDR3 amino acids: CAIRDTTYEQYF. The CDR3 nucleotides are TGTGCCATCAGGGACACCACCTACGAGCAGTACTTC.